The present entry profiles one T cell receptor (beta chain) with its context. Its antigen is undetermined. This specimen belongs to a study of cytomegalovirus exposure and HLA in healthy donors. Assay used: immunoSEQ multiplex PCR; TCRdb lists only in-frame clones, some missing. The top ten clones hold approximately 5% of a sample with roughly 150,000 clones, 85% to 90% of them seen once. Germline loops: CDR1 SGDLS, CDR2 YYNGEE. V dropped 3 bases and J dropped 3 bases, with 13 bases sitting between them. The CDR3 is 14 residues long. Regarding the study as a whole: Per published reports, the classifier diagnosed cytomegalovirus status with high specificity and sensitivity. Later, an analysis found that TCR clusters from the first cohort tended to co-occur in the 95 to 150 validation repertoires. Overall, roughly 150 TCR beta chains were annotated as cytomegalovirus-associated. Despite most TCR sequences being rare, some public TCRs occurred in many donors.

This clonotype was obtained from a woman aged 25 to 39 in good health and CMV-seronegative. The rearrangement links TRBV9 to TRBJ2-7; tentative D call: TRBD1 (6 bases). The sample consisted of PBMCs. CDR3 in DNA: TGTGCCAGCAGCGCAGGGGTGAGGGACTACGAGCAGTACTTC. Residues: CASSAGVRDYEQYF.